This record concerns one T cell receptor beta chain sequence. Its specificity is unknown. The CDR3 covers 16 residues. V was pared by 0 bases and J by 9 bases, with 18 bases between. The V gene's germline CDR1 is MNHEY and CDR2 SVGAGI. Researchers ran the PCR with 60 Vbeta and 13 Jbeta primers. Only in-frame clones appear in the TCRdb table, and some are missing; sequencing was by immunoSEQ multiplex PCR. The sample includes about 64,000 clones, around 78% of them seen just once. This sample was taken from a study of cytomegalovirus exposure and HLA in healthy donors. The study's findings and limits: Using a false discovery rate of 0.05, a later analysis showed that roughly 16,000 TCR beta sequences were associated with HLA alleles.

V and J are TRBV6-5 and TRBJ2-1; weak D call: TRBD1 (5 bases). The clonotype originates from a man between 18 and 29 years old in good health and CMV-seropositive. Sequencing was done on a sample of PBMCs. The CDR3 loop reads CASSYSGPERWSEQFF. For the CDR3, the DNA is TGTGCCAGCAGTTACTCGGGGCCCGAAAGATGGAGTGAGCAGTTCTTC.